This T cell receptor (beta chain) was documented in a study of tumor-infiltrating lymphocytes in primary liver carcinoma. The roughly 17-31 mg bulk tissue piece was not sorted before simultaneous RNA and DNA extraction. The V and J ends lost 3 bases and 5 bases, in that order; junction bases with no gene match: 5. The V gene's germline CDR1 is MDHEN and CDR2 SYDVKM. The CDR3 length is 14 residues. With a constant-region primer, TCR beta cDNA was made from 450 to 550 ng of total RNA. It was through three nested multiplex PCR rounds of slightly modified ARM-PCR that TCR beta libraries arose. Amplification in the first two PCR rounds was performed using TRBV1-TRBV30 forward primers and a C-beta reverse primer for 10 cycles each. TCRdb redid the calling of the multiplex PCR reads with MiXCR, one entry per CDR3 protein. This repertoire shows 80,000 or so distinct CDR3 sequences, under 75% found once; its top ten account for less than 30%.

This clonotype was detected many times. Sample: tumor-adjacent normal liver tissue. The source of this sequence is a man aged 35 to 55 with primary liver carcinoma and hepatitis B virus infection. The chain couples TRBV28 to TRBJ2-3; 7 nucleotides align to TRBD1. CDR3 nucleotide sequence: TGTGCCAGCAGTTTTTCACAGGGGTTAGATACGCAGTATTTT. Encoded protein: CASSFSQGLDTQYF. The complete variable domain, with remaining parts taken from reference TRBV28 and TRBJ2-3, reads DVKVTQSSRYLVKRTGEKVFLECVQDMDHENMFWYRQDPGLGLRLIYFSYDVKMKEKGDIPEGYSVSREKKERFSLILESASTNQTSMYLCASSFSQGLDTQYFGPGTRLTVL.